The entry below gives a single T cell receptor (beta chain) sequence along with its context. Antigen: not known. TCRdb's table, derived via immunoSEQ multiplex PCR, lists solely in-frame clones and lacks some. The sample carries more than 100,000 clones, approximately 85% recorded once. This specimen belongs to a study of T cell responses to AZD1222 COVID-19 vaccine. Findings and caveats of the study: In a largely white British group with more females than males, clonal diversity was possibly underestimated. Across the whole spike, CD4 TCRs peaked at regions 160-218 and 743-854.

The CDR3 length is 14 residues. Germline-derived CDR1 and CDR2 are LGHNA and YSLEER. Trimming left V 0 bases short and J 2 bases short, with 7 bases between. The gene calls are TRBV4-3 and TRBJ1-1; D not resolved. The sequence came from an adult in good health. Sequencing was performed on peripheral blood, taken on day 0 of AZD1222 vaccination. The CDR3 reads CASSQDRLNTEAFF. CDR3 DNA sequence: TGCGCCAGCAGCCAAGATAGGCTAAACACTGAAGCTTTCTTT.